Listed below are T cell receptor beta chains from one sample, sequenced in a study of T-cell memory formation after mild COVID-19. TCRdb recomputed calls from the 5' RACE reads with MiXCR, one row per CDR3 protein. This table holds roughly 400,000 distinct CDR3 sequences, over 15% found once. Sequencing was carried out using PBMCs or a T cell subset sorted from them (not recorded which). Receptors originate from a man between 18 and 29 years old who had mild COVID-19 (a few samples of this study predate the infection). Cell type and time point are not known. Each CDR3 is given with its conserved first and last residue. Each record gives: CDR3 protein, CDR3 DNA, D gene, J gene, clone size, V gene. A D gene is named only where the DNA matches it firmly. Rows may omit the clone size; those that give it use once, few, many or a size class.

CDR3 protein: CASSRGQGWDIQYF; CDR3 DNA: TGCGCCAGCAGCCGAGGACAGGGGTGGGACATTCAGTACTTC; D gene: TRBD1; J gene: TRBJ2-4; clone size: -; V gene: TRBV4-3
CDR3 protein: CSAEGSRETQYF; CDR3 DNA: TGCAGCGCCGAAGGGAGTCGGGAGACCCAGTACTTC; D gene: -; J gene: TRBJ2-5; clone size: -; V gene: TRBV29-1
CDR3 protein: CASSLRRLAGPDGSYEQYF; CDR3 DNA: TGTGCCAGCAGTTTAAGGAGGCTAGCGGGACCCGACGGCTCCTACGAGCAGTACTTC; D gene: TRBD2; J gene: TRBJ2-7; clone size: -; V gene: TRBV12-3/TRBV12-4
CDR3 protein: CASSLWGTGKNSPLHF; CDR3 DNA: TGCGCCAGCAGCTTGTGGGGGACAGGGAAGAATTCACCCCTCCACTTT; D gene: TRBD1; J gene: TRBJ1-6; clone size: few; V gene: TRBV5-1
CDR3 protein: CASRPDRSNTEAFF; CDR3 DNA: TGTGCCAGCAGGCCCGACCGATCGAACACTGAAGCTTTCTTT; D gene: -; J gene: TRBJ1-1; clone size: -; V gene: TRBV7-9
CDR3 protein: CASSLGARARNTIYF; CDR3 DNA: TGTGCCAGCAGTTTGGGGGCCAGGGCGAGGAACACCATATATTTT; D gene: -; J gene: TRBJ1-3; clone size: -; V gene: TRBV28
CDR3 protein: CATSAAWNTEAFF; CDR3 DNA: TGTGCCACCAGTGCCGCCTGGAACACTGAAGCTTTCTTT; D gene: -; J gene: TRBJ1-1; clone size: -; V gene: TRBV24-1
CDR3 protein: CASSYYGLSPGNTIYF; CDR3 DNA: TGTGCCAGCAGTTACTACGGCTTATCACCTGGAAACACCATATATTTT; D gene: -; J gene: TRBJ1-3; clone size: few; V gene: TRBV6-5
CDR3 protein: CASSVVGRTDTQYF; CDR3 DNA: TGTGCCAGCAGCGTAGTCGGCAGGACAGATACGCAGTATTTT; D gene: -; J gene: TRBJ2-3; clone size: -; V gene: TRBV9
CDR3 protein: CASSHKLLPLHF; CDR3 DNA: TGTGCCAGCAGCCACAAATTACTCCCCCTCCACTTT; D gene: -; J gene: TRBJ1-6; clone size: -; V gene: TRBV14
CDR3 protein: CASSLEGQPGNTIYF; CDR3 DNA: TGCGCCAGCAGCTTGGAGGGACAGCCTGGAAACACCATATATTTT; D gene: TRBD1; J gene: TRBJ1-3; clone size: -; V gene: TRBV5-1
CDR3 protein: CASTGGVNTIYF; CDR3 DNA: TGCGCCAGCACCGGGGGCGTTAACACCATATATTTT; D gene: -; J gene: TRBJ1-3; clone size: -; V gene: TRBV4-1